This T cell receptor beta chain was documented in a study of CD8 T cells in ankylosing spondylitis. Notes on the study in general: It was reported that disease-linked clones were significantly enriched in matched ankylosing spondylitis synovial fluid. Seemingly distinctive of ankylosing spondylitis blood was a TCR beta motif formed by eight highly homologous variants.

About this clonotype itself: The antigen is not known. The junction departs from the called germline gene at one end, perhaps through a read error.

Quantitative 5'-RACE with molecular barcodes generated TCR beta libraries. TCRdb reprocessed the 5' RACE reads via MiXCR and lists one record per CDR3 protein. The repertoire includes some 95,000 distinct CDR3 sequences, about 9% of them detected once, and about 4.6% sits in the top ten. This TCR derives from a male donor with ankylosing spondylitis or in good health (not recorded which). Sequences were obtained from blood, either unsorted or a sorted T cell fraction (not recorded which).

CDR3 sequence (DNA): TGTGCCGCCAGTGATCCCGGAGGGACTAGCGGGGGGGCCGAGGCCAAAAACATTCAGTACTTC. Amino acid sequence: CAASDPGGTSGGAEAKNIQYF. The chain joins TRBV24-1 to TRBJ2-4; 16 bases are a match to TRBD2. The CDR3 has 21 residues. Germline CDR1 and CDR2: KGHDR and SFDVKD.